These 31 T cell receptor beta chains were all obtained from the same sample, sequenced in a study of vaccination effects on CD4 cells after COVID-19 (dated by TCRdb to 2021 to 2024). Their antigens are not known. In the ViraFEST assay, PBMC were stimulated with viral peptide pools, and antigen-specific CD4+ T cell clonotypes were then identified by expansion using TCR sequencing. After 10 to 11 days of culture, CD4+ T cells were isolated with the EasySep CD4+ T cell isolation kit. Participants received two doses of either the BNT162b2 or the mRNA-1273 mRNA SARS-CoV-2 vaccine. Libraries were made using the immunoSEQ multiplex PCR assay. This immuneACCESS table, as held by TCRdb, lists in-frame sequences with V and J called but not all clones. Of the missing ones, under half trace to an unresolved V gene in checked studies; the others have no known cause. This sample has under 40,000 clones in its table, and around 70% of those were observed once. Roughly 12% of the sample rests with the top ten.

Sequenced material: CD4+ T cells from PBMCs cultured with HCoV-229E spike peptides, taken after COVID-19 vaccination. According to the study, the label for this sample's cell subset or site signals: HCoV-229E spike overlapping peptide pool stimulation. The receptors here all came from a human donor who received a COVID-19 vaccine.

This sequence joins TRBV11-2 and TRBJ1-1; D is unresolved. There are 14 residues in the CDR3. Deletions cut 6 bases from V and 0 bases from J, with 11 bases between. Germline assignment: CDR1 SGHAT and CDR2 FQNNGV. The CDR3 reads CASRATYMNTEAFF. CDR3 DNA sequence: TGTGCCAGCAGAGCTACATACATGAACACTGAAGCTTTCTTT.

This clone was seen more than once but under ten times. The rearrangement uses TRBV6-1 and TRBJ2-3; the D call may be TRBD1 or TRBD2 (5 bases each). Germline CDR1 is MNHNS and CDR2 is SASEGT. The V and J ends lost 3 bases and 2 bases respectively, with 15 bases between them. The CDR3 spans 16 residues. CDR3 nucleotide sequence: TGTGCCAGCAGTGACAGAATCGGGGCTAACACAGATACGCAGTATTTT. This sequence encodes CASSDRIGANTDTQYF.

This clone was detected only a few times. In nucleotides, the CDR3 is TGTGCCAGCAGTGTCCTGGCAGTCCCCAATCGGGATCAGCCCCAGCATTTT. Translating gives CASSVLAVPNRDQPQHF. V gene TRBV2 combines with J gene TRBJ1-5; D unresolved. Germline CDR1 and CDR2: SNHLY and FYNNEI. Between the trimmed V and J ends, which lost 4 bases and 5 bases, there was a span of 21 bases. The CDR3 extends over 17 amino acids.

This rearrangement joins TRBV18 to TRBJ2-1; 7 nucleotides match TRBD1. CDR3 length: 15 amino acids. V trimming: 3 bases; J trimming: 12 bases; junction bases outside the gene matches: 14. Germline CDR1 is KGHSH and CDR2 is LQKENI. Here the CDR3 reads CASSPGTDLVSGQFF. The CDR3 DNA reads as TGTGCCAGCTCACCGGGGACAGACCTCGTATCAGGGCAGTTCTTC. Supplemented by reference TRBV18 and TRBJ2-1, the full variable domain reads NAGVMQNPRHLVRRRGQEARLRCSPMKGHSHVYWYRQLPEEGLKFMVYLQKENIIDESGMPKERFSAEFPKEGPSILRIQQVVRGDSAAYFCASSPGTDLVSGQFFGPGTRLTVL.

In its sample, this clone was seen a few times. The chain couples TRBV9 to TRBJ1-2; D gene unclear. The V end was cut by 0 bases, the J end by 7 bases, with 16 bases between. The CDR3 length is 15 residues. The germline gives CDR1 SGDLS, CDR2 YYNGEE. This CDR3 is CASSVGFSSGRGYTF. CDR3 in DNA: TGTGCCAGCAGCGTAGGATTCTCCAGCGGGCGTGGCTACACCTTC.

This chain connects TRBV6-5 to TRBJ1-2, with 8 bases aligning to TRBD1. V lost 2 bases and J lost 8; bases outside the gene matches: 4. CDR1 is MNHEY, CDR2 SVGAGI, per germline. The CDR3 has 13 amino acids. The CDR3 protein is CASSYRDRPGYTF. CDR3 in DNA: TGTGCCAGCAGTTACCGGGACAGGCCCGGCTACACCTTC.

The CDR3 region is CASMEGLNIYEQYF. CDR3 bases: TGTGCCAGCATGGAAGGACTAAATATCTACGAGCAGTACTTC. The chain uses TRBV6-5 and TRBJ2-7; possible D gene TRBD2, 6 bases. The CDR3 runs 14 residues. V was cut by 7 bases and J by 3 bases, with 16 bases left in between. Germline V gives CDR1 MNHEY, CDR2 SVGAGI.

The V and J genes are TRBV5-1 and TRBJ1-2; TRBD1 is a possible D gene (6 bases). The germline V gene has CDR1 SGHRS and CDR2 YFSETQ. Trimming pared 2 bases from V and 3 bases from J, leaving 14 bases between. This CDR3 is 15 amino acids long. As DNA, the CDR3 is TGCGCCAGCAGCTTTCATGGACAGTCTCACTATGGCTACACCTTC. This translates into CASSFHGQSHYGYTF.

The chain has TRBV5-6 and TRBJ1-5, with D hard to call. Germline CDR1 is SGHDT and CDR2 is YYEEEE. V dropped 0 bases and J dropped 4 bases, with 2 bases sitting between them. This CDR3 comprises 12 residues. The CDR3 reads CASSLVNQPQHF. For the CDR3, the DNA is TGTGCCAGCAGCTTGGTGAATCAGCCCCAGCATTTT.

The chain recombines TRBV7-9 with TRBJ2-6; D is possibly TRBD1 or TRBD2 (5 bases each). The CDR3 runs 18 residues. Per the germline V gene, CDR1 is SEHNR and CDR2 is FQNEAQ (reference sequence). Trimming removed 1 base at V and 1 base at J, with 14 bases between. The CDR3 DNA sequence: TGTGCCAGCAGCTTAGGAGGGGTACTAATATCTGGGGCCAACGTCCTGACTTTC. Translated: CASSLGGVLISGANVLTF. The whole variable domain, filled in from reference TRBV7-9 and TRBJ2-6, reads DTGVSQNPRHKITKRGQNVTFRCDPISEHNRLYWYRQTLGQGPEFLTYFQNEAQLEKSRLLSDRFSAERPKGSFSTLEIQRTEQGDSAMYLCASSLGGVLISGANVLTFGAGSRLTVL.

The chain joins TRBV9 to TRBJ1-6; 7 bases align to TRBD1. The length of the CDR3 is 15 residues. The ends lost 3 bases at V and 8 bases at J; junction bases unmatched: 8. Germline CDR1 and CDR2: SGDLS and YYNGEE. The CDR3 bases are TGTGCCAGCAGCGGAGGACAGGCGCGAGATTCACCCCTCCACTTT. It yields the protein CASSGGQARDSPLHF.

This clone was counted a few times. The chain joins TRBV7-8 to TRBJ2-2, with TRBD2 matching over 8 bases. The CDR3 has 16 residues. Trimming removed 5 bases from V and 4 bases from J; junction bases left unmatched: 9. The germline V gene has CDR1 SGHVS and CDR2 FQNEAQ. CDR3 sequence (DNA): TGTGCCAGCAGCACTGGGACTAGTTGGTCCACCGGGGAGCTGTTTTTT. Encoded protein: CASSTGTSWSTGELFF. Filled out from reference TRBV7-8 and TRBJ2-2, the complete variable domain reads GAGVSQSPRYKVAKRGQDVALRCDPISGHVSLFWYQQALGQGPEFLTYFQNEAQLDKSGLPSDRFFAERPEGSVSTLKIQRTQQEDSAVYLCASSTGTSWSTGELFFGEGSRLTVL.

The rearrangement joins TRBV4-1 to TRBJ2-7; 7 nucleotides align to TRBD2. The CDR3 loop spans 16 amino acids. Trimming at V came to 3 bases and at J to 2 bases, leaving 10 bases not matched to a gene. Germline CDR1 is MGHRA and CDR2 is YSYEKL. DNA of the CDR3: TGCGCCAGCAGCCAGGGCCGACTAGCAGGAACCTACGAGCAGTACTTC. It is translated as CASSQGRLAGTYEQYF.

The rearrangement uses TRBV5-1 and TRBJ1-1; no clear D gene. Germline lookup yields CDR1 SGHRS and CDR2 YFSETQ. The length of the CDR3 is 16 residues. V lost 2 bases, J lost 3 bases, and 17 bases lay in between. Here the CDR3 reads CASSFKGEGLDTEAFF. The CDR3 nucleotides read TGCGCCAGCAGCTTTAAGGGTGAAGGCTTGGACACTGAAGCTTTCTTT.

This clone was detected a few times. The CDR3 loop reads CASSYREGYTF. CDR3 DNA: TGTGCCAGCAGTTATAGGGAGGGCTACACCTTC. The genes are TRBV28 and TRBJ1-2, with D unclear. The ends were cut back, 4 bases at V and 8 bases at J, with 8 bases in the middle. The CDR3 length is 11 residues. Per the germline V gene, CDR1 is MDHEN and CDR2 is SYDVKM.

The CDR3 here is CASSDRRQRHNTEAFF. In nucleotides, the CDR3 is TGTGCCAGCAGTGACCGGCGGCAGCGACACAACACTGAAGCTTTCTTT. The chain is built from TRBV2 and TRBJ1-1; D call uncertain. Germline CDR1 SNHLY, CDR2 FYNNEI. V gave up 3 bases and J gave up 2 bases, with 16 bases separating them. This CDR3 comprises 16 residues. The variable domain in full, completed from reference TRBV2 and TRBJ1-1, reads EPEVTQTPSHQVTQMGQEVILRCVPISNHLYFYWYRQILGQKVEFLVSFYNNEISEKSEIFDDQFSVERPDGSNFTLKIRSTKLEDSAMYFCASSDRRQRHNTEAFFGQGTRLTVV.

The V and J genes are TRBV3-1 (or the pseudogene TRBV3-2) and TRBJ2-2, with D possibly being TRBD1 (6 bases). In germline, CDR1 is LGHDT, CDR2 YNNKEL (reference sequence). The CDR3 spans 17 residues. V was trimmed by 0 bases and J by 4 bases, leaving 15 bases between them. CDR3 coding DNA: TGTGCCAGCAGCCAAGATGTTCGGACAGAGGCCACCGGGGAGCTGTTTTTT. Residues: CASSQDVRTEATGELFF.

The chain employs TRBV6-5 and TRBJ2-1, with a tentative D call TRBD1 (5 bases). Trimming shortened V by 5 bases and J by 2 bases, and 13 bases separated the two germline ends. The CDR3 loop spans 15 amino acids. Germline assignment: CDR1 MNHEY and CDR2 SVGAGI. CDR3 protein: CASSPDSGAYNEQFF. The CDR3 region has the DNA TGTGCCAGCAGTCCAGACAGTGGGGCCTACAATGAGCAGTTCTTC.

The chain employs TRBV7-8 and TRBJ2-2, with TRBD2 identical over 8 bases. The CDR3 length is 17 residues. J gave up 2 bases and V 5 bases, and 10 bases lay outside the gene matches. Germline V gene sequence: CDR1 SGHVS, CDR2 FQNEAQ. In DNA form, the CDR3 reads TGTGCCAGCAGCCTCTTAAGACTAGCGAGAAACACCGGGGAGCTGTTTTTT. It is translated as CASSLLRLARNTGELFF.

J is TRBJ2-7 and V is TRBV29-1; D is unresolved. The CDR3 covers 11 residues. The V and J ends lost 6 bases and 6 bases respectively, with 12 bases between them. CDR1 SQVTM and CDR2 ANQGSEA come from the germline V gene. CDR3: CSVGSSREQYF. The CDR3 bases are TGCAGCGTCGGAAGTAGTCGCGAGCAGTACTTC.

CDR3: CASSSGRAGNSGNTIYF. CDR3 DNA sequence: TGCGCCAGCAGTAGCGGGCGGGCAGGCAACTCTGGAAACACCATATATTTT. The chain couples TRBV5-1 to TRBJ1-3; D unclear. This CDR3 has 17 amino acids. The V end was cut by 5 bases, the J end by 0 bases, with 18 bases between. Germline loops: CDR1 SGHRS, CDR2 YFSETQ.

The genes are TRBV6-6 and TRBJ2-1; the D gene is possibly TRBD2 (6 bases). V was clipped by 9 bases and J by 6 bases, with 21 bases between them. The germline gives CDR1 MNHNY, CDR2 SVGAGI (reference sequence). The CDR3 contains 15 residues. The CDR3: CASFLGGEGPNEQFF. CDR3 DNA: TGTGCCAGTTTTCTCGGGGGAGAGGGTCCCAATGAGCAGTTCTTC.

The gene calls are TRBV9 and TRBJ1-2, with D uncertain. CDR1 and CDR2 (germline): SGDLS, YYNGEE. There are 15 residues in the CDR3. Deletions cut 0 bases from V and 6 bases from J, with 15 bases between. This CDR3 is CASSVVSSGVNGYTF. The CDR3 DNA reads TGTGCCAGCAGCGTAGTGTCCTCGGGTGTGAATGGCTACACCTTC.

The CDR3 loop reads CASSQPAGGETQYF. In nucleotides, the CDR3 is TGTGCCAGCAGCCAACCAGCGGGAGGGGAGACCCAGTACTTC. V and J are TRBV3-1 (or the pseudogene TRBV3-2) and TRBJ2-5; 10 bases fit TRBD2. The V gene end was trimmed by 2 bases and the J gene end by 5 bases; junction bases not matched to a gene: 2. The CDR3 covers 14 residues. Germline loops: CDR1 LGHDT, CDR2 YNNKEL (reference sequence).

The V call is TRBV19, the J call TRBJ1-2; no clear D gene. The V and J ends lost 3 bases and 10 bases respectively, with 12 bases between them. Looked up from germline, CDR1 is LNHDA and CDR2 is SQIVND (reference sequence). The CDR3 is 12 amino acids. The CDR3 here is CASSIRVGVYTF. As DNA, the CDR3 is TGTGCCAGTAGTATTCGAGTTGGTGTCTACACCTTC.

The chain recombines TRBV11-2 with TRBJ2-6; 10 bases line up with TRBD1. The V gene's germline CDR1 is SGHAT and CDR2 FQNNGV. There are 19 residues in the CDR3. The junction had 8 bases not matched to a gene; V was cut back by 3 bases and J by 0 bases. The CDR3 here is CASSFSRDRGSSGANVLTF. CDR3 coding DNA: TGTGCCAGCAGCTTTAGTAGGGACAGGGGTTCCTCTGGGGCCAACGTCCTGACTTTC.

In this sample, this clone turned up a few times. J is TRBJ2-1 and V is TRBV10-3; TRBD2 agrees at 8 bases. The germline V gene has CDR1 ENHRY and CDR2 SYGVKD. This CDR3 is 15 amino acids long. Trimming removed 4 bases from V and 6 bases from J; junction bases left unmatched: 8. CDR3 region: CAISAAAGAINEQFF. CDR3 DNA: TGTGCCATCAGTGCCGCAGCGGGAGCGATCAATGAGCAGTTCTTC.

This clone was detected a few times. The chain combines TRBV3-1 (or the pseudogene TRBV3-2) with TRBJ1-6; D ambiguous. Trimming took 0 bases from V and 9 from J, leaving 15 bases between them. Germline V gene data show CDR1 as LGHDT and CDR2 as YNNKEL (reference sequence). This CDR3 has 16 amino acids. Here the CDR3 reads CASSQDYSPGGSPLHF. The DNA for the CDR3 is TGTGCCAGCAGCCAAGATTACAGCCCGGGCGGTTCACCCCTCCACTTT.

The genes are TRBV5-4 and TRBJ2-7; possibly TRBD1 for D (6 bases). Germline V gene lookup returns CDR1 SGHNT and CDR2 YYREEE (reference sequence). Between the trimmed V and J ends, which lost 0 bases and 4 bases, there was a span of 14 bases. CDR3 length: 15 amino acids. Here the CDR3 DNA reads TGTGCCAGCAGCTTGGGATGGTCAGGGGCGTACGAGCAGTACTTC. Amino acid sequence: CASSLGWSGAYEQYF.

The chain uses TRBV18 and TRBJ2-1; D is possibly TRBD2 (6 bases). CDR3 size: 14 residues. CDR1 is KGHSH, CDR2 LQKENI, per germline. With 6 bases removed from V and 7 bases from J, the gap between germline ends came to 16 bases. This chain's CDR3 is CASSVGASDNEQFF. CDR3 DNA: TGTGCCAGCTCCGTCGGGGCTAGCGATAATGAGCAGTTCTTC.

This clone was counted between two and nine times. This rearrangement joins TRBV10-3 to TRBJ2-2; no definite D call. Germline-derived CDR1 and CDR2 are ENHRY and SYGVKD. The CDR3 consists of 12 residues. Trimming cost V 7 bases and J 2 bases, with 5 bases left between them. This chain's CDR3 is CAITENTGELFF. The CDR3 DNA reads TGTGCCATCACGGAAAACACCGGGGAGCTGTTTTTT.